This T cell receptor (beta chain) was sequenced in a study of blood T cell repertoires in COVID-19. Study summary: The United States, Italy and Spain supplied acute and convalescent COVID-19 samples. From T cells, B-cell-depleted T cells, or PBMCs came the material, which was cDNA or gDNA.

Per the original methods: Scientists estimated how many nucleated cells there were by amplifying reference gene primers. Libraries were prepared by immunoSEQ multiplex PCR; TCRdb keeps only in-frame clonotypes and omits some of them. For V, J and clone size, that table is used; D and trimming come from the DNA. This table holds 40,000 to 50,000 clones, 85% to 90% found once. Looked up from germline, CDR1 is MDHEN and CDR2 is SYDVKM. The V end was cut by 6 bases, the J end by 9 bases, with 18 bases between. The CDR3 has 14 amino acids. The origin of this receptor is a human donor in a cohort sampled during active COVID-19. Source material: peripheral blood. The rearrangement uses TRBV28 and TRBJ2-1; D remains unclear. The CDR3 loop reads CASSPRSFLVEQFF. Here the CDR3 DNA reads TGTGCCAGCAGCCCCCGGTCCTTTTTGGTTGAGCAGTTCTTC.